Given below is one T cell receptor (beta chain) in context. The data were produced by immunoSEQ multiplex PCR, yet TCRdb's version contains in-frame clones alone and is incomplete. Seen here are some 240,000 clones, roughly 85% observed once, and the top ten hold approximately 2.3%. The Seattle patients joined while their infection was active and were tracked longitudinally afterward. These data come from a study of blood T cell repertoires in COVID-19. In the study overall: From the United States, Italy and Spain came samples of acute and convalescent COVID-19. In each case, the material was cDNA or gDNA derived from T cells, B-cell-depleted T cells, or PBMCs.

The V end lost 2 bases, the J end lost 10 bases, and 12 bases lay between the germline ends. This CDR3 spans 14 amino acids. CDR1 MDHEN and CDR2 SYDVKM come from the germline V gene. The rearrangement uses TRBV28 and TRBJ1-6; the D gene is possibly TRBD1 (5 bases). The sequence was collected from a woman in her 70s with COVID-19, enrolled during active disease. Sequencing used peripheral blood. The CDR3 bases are TGTGCCAGCAGTTTAATCCCGGGGGAGTCACCCCTCCACTTT. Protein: CASSLIPGESPLHF.